A single sample is the source of the 26 T cell receptor beta chains below, sequenced in a study of blood T cell repertoires in COVID-19. Generated by immunoSEQ multiplex PCR, the TCRdb table keeps only in-frame clones and is missing some. The table shows some 260,000 clones, with around four fifths occurring only once. The source material was PBMCs or T cells enriched from blood (not recorded which). The receptors were gathered from a man aged 25-45 years with acute COVID-19.

The CDR3 loop reads CASSPDPSGKAGELFF. The DNA for the CDR3 is TGTGCCAGCAGTCCGGACCCTAGCGGGAAGGCCGGGGAGCTGTTTTTT. The chain links TRBV5-6 to TRBJ2-2; 9 nucleotides match TRBD2. V trimming: 5 bases; J trimming: 6 bases; junction bases outside the gene matches: 11. The germline V gene encodes CDR1 SGHDT and CDR2 YYEEEE. CDR3 length: 16 amino acids.

The gene calls are TRBV3-1 (or the pseudogene TRBV3-2) and TRBJ1-2; the D gene is possibly TRBD1 (6 bases). The CDR3 has 15 residues. V dropped 4 bases and J dropped 2 bases, with 14 bases sitting between them. CDR1 and CDR2 (germline): LGHDT, YNNKEL (reference sequence). CDR3 sequence (DNA): TGTGCCAGCAGCCGGGGACAAACCAACAACTATGGCTACACCTTC. Amino acids: CASSRGQTNNYGYTF.

The chain is built from TRBV6-4 and TRBJ1-2; the D is unclear. Between the trimmed V and J ends, which lost 6 bases and 4 bases, there was a span of 12 bases. The germline CDR1 and CDR2 sequences are MRHNA and SNTAGT. CDR3 length: 13 residues. As DNA, the CDR3 is TGTGCCAGCAGCCCCAGGCTTTTCTATGGCTACACCTTC. Translation gives CASSPRLFYGYTF.

The chain employs TRBV29-1 and TRBJ2-1; D possibly corresponds to TRBD2 (5 bases). The CDR3 is 13 amino acids. Germline assignment: CDR1 SQVTM and CDR2 ANQGSEA. Trimming removed 2 bases from V and 6 bases from J, with 11 bases in between. In nucleotides, the CDR3 is TGCAGCGTTGAACGGACTGTACTCAATGAGCAGTTCTTC. Its protein product is CSVERTVLNEQFF.

The chain couples TRBV19 to TRBJ1-4; the D is unclear. The V and J ends lost 1 base and 6 bases respectively, with 9 bases between them. This CDR3 has 14 amino acids. The germline gives CDR1 LNHDA, CDR2 SQIVND (reference sequence). In nucleotides, the CDR3 is TGTGCCAGTAGTATAGCCGGAAGCGATGAAAAACTGTTTTTT. It translates to CASSIAGSDEKLFF. Full variable domain (remainder filled in from reference TRBV19 and TRBJ1-4): DGGITQSPKYLFRKEGQNVTLSCEQNLNHDAMYWYRQDPGQGLRLIYYSQIVNDFQKGDIAEGYSVSREKKESFPLTVTSAQKNPTAFYLCASSIAGSDEKLFFGSGTQLSVL.

The chain joins TRBV19 to TRBJ1-6; no clear D gene. Deletions cut 3 bases from V and 10 bases from J, with 10 bases between. The CDR3 runs to 13 residues. Germline loops: CDR1 LNHDA, CDR2 SQIVND (reference sequence). The CDR3 nucleotides are TGTGCCAGTAGTATTGGCAGGTCCTCACCCCTCCACTTT. This gives the protein CASSIGRSSPLHF.

This sequence joins TRBV6-5 and TRBJ1-1; possible D gene TRBD1, 5 bases. The V gene's germline CDR1 is MNHEY and CDR2 SVGAGI. The V end was cut by 6 bases, the J end by 5 bases, with 16 bases between. This CDR3 contains 14 residues. The CDR3 nucleotides are TGTGCCAGCAGCTCGGGGGGGTGGAGGACTGAAGCTTTCTTT. It yields the protein CASSSGGWRTEAFF.

This clone has a count of ten or more. This rearrangement joins TRBV7-9 to TRBJ2-2, with 11 nucleotides matching TRBD2. The CDR3 spans 18 residues. CDR1 and CDR2 from the germline V gene are SEHNR and FQNEAQ (reference sequence). With 6 bases clipped from V and 0 bases from J, the junction kept 9 bases outside the gene matches. CDR3 amino acids: CASSLRGTSGTNTGELFF. In DNA, the CDR3 is TGTGCCAGCAGTCTACGAGGGACTAGCGGTACGAACACCGGGGAGCTGTTTTTT.

This chain links TRBV6-5 with TRBJ2-6, with D possibly matching TRBD2 (5 bases). Trimming took 6 bases from V and 3 from J, leaving 12 bases between them. Germline V CDR1 and CDR2: MNHEY, SVGAGI. CDR3 length: 15 amino acids. The CDR3 reads CASRLGGSGANVLTF. CDR3 nucleotide sequence: TGTGCCAGCAGACTCGGAGGCAGTGGGGCCAACGTCCTGACTTTC.

This clone was counted once. The V and J genes are TRBV23-1 and TRBJ1-1, with TRBD1 matching 7 bases. TRBV23-1 is known as an ORF, though its function is uncertain. V shed 3 bases and J 3 bases; nucleotides not matched to a gene: 10. The length of the CDR3 is 16 residues. The CDR3 DNA reads TGCGCCAGCAGTCAGGCTAAACAGGGGAAGGACACTGAAGCTTTCTTT. Translation gives CASSQAKQGKDTEAFF.

The V call is TRBV30, the J call TRBJ1-6, with TRBD1 matching 10 bases. The V gene end was trimmed by 1 base and the J gene end by 10 bases; junction bases not matched to a gene: 7. The germline V gene has CDR1 GTSNPN and CDR2 SVGIG (reference sequence). The CDR3 runs 15 residues. In DNA, the CDR3 is TGTGCCTGGAGTGGACAGGGGGCTGGGTGGTCACCCCTCCACTTT. It is translated as CAWSGQGAGWSPLHF.

This clone was counted once. J is TRBJ1-2 and V is TRBV4-1; TRBD1 might be the D (5 bases). The CDR3 is 15 residues long. Germline V lookup: CDR1 MGHRA, CDR2 YSYEKL. V was cut by 3 bases and J by 4 bases, with 15 bases left in between. The CDR3 DNA sequence: TGCGCCAGCAGCCAGGCGAGACAGAGACCCTATGGCTACACCTTC. It specifies CASSQARQRPYGYTF.

The chain has TRBV3-1 (or the pseudogene TRBV3-2) and TRBJ2-3; 7 nucleotides agree with TRBD1. Germline V gene lookup returns CDR1 LGHDT and CDR2 YNNKEL (reference sequence). This CDR3 contains 17 residues. V dropped 8 bases and J dropped 0; count of bases not matched to a gene: 14. The CDR3 DNA reads as TGTGCCAGCGGAACAGTCCGGGACAGTAGTAGCACAGATACGCAGTATTTT. Amino acids: CASGTVRDSSSTDTQYF.

This clone was counted between two and nine times. The chain links TRBV27 to TRBJ1-3; D is ambiguous. V shed 5 bases and J shed 2 bases, with 7 bases lying between them. CDR1 is MNHEY, CDR2 SMNVEV, per germline (reference sequence). The CDR3 is 13 amino acids. This chain's CDR3 is CASSPQTGNTIYF. CDR3 DNA: TGTGCCAGCAGTCCCCAGACTGGAAACACCATATATTTT.

This chain links TRBV29-1 with TRBJ2-2; 8 bases are a match to TRBD1. V dropped 7 bases and J dropped 3; count of bases not matched to a gene: 7. Looked up from germline, CDR1 is SQVTM and CDR2 is ANQGSEA. This CDR3 contains 14 residues. CDR3 region: CSGRQGIDTGELFF. The CDR3, as DNA: TGCAGCGGTAGACAGGGGATCGACACCGGGGAGCTGTTTTTT.

The chain combines TRBV18 with TRBJ2-7; TRBD2 aligns across 7 bases. The J segment lost 3 bases and the V segment lost 3 bases, leaving 5 bases of the junction unmatched. This CDR3 is built from 14 residues. The germline V gene encodes CDR1 KGHSH and CDR2 LQKENI. The CDR3 coding sequence is TGTGCCAGCTCACCCGGCGGGGGAAACTACGAGCAGTACGTC. Amino acid sequence: CASSPGGGNYEQYV.

This rearrangement joins TRBV27 to TRBJ1-6; D not certain. CDR1 and CDR2 (germline): MNHEY, SMNVEV (reference sequence). V was pared by 7 bases and J by 13 bases, with 14 bases between. The CDR3 extends over 12 amino acids. DNA of the CDR3: TGTGCCAGCAACACGGGCGGGTCTCCCCTCCACTTT. It specifies CASNTGGSPLHF.

This clone appeared once. CDR3 bases: TGTGCCAGCAGTTTAAGCGTCGGGGAGCTGTTTTTT. Translating gives CASSLSVGELFF. The chain recombines TRBV28 with TRBJ2-2; D is unresolved. Germline values: CDR1 MDHEN, CDR2 SYDVKM. The V gene lost 2 bases and the J gene lost 7 bases, with 5 bases spanning the gap. This CDR3 region has 12 residues.

The chain links TRBV7-6 to TRBJ2-2; no reliable D call. V gave up 2 bases and J gave up 4 bases, with 8 bases separating them. The CDR3 loop spans 14 amino acids. Germline V gene lookup returns CDR1 SGHVS and CDR2 FNYEAQ. CDR3 coding DNA: TGTGCCAGCAGCTTAAGTAGTGCCACCGGGGAGCTGTTTTTT. Its translation is CASSLSSATGELFF.

With respect to this clone: One junction end disagrees with the germline gene, perhaps due to a read error. The V call is TRBV5-1, the J call TRBJ1-3; no reliable D call. CDR1 is SGHRS, CDR2 YFSETQ, per germline. The CDR3 contains 14 residues. The CDR3 loop reads CASREQSSGNTIYF. In nucleotides, the CDR3 is TGTGCCAGCAGAGAACAAAGCTCTGGAAACACCATATATTTT.

The chain links TRBV6-5 to TRBJ2-2; no clear D. Per the germline V gene, CDR1 is MNHEY and CDR2 is SVGAGI. The CDR3 has 12 amino acids. The ends were cut back, 2 bases at V and 8 bases at J, with 6 bases in the middle. The CDR3 region is CASSYLTGELFF. CDR3 sequence (DNA): TGTGCCAGCAGTTACCTTACAGGGGAGCTGTTTTTT.

The chain carries TRBV5-1 and TRBJ1-6; 9 bases are shared with TRBD1. This CDR3 contains 14 residues. The ends lost 4 bases at V and 6 bases at J; junction bases unmatched: 2. Germline loops: CDR1 SGHRS, CDR2 YFSETQ. CDR3 loop: CASSMDRGNSPLHF. Here the CDR3 DNA reads TGCGCCAGCAGCATGGACAGGGGTAATTCACCCCTCCACTTT.

V usage is TRBV28 and J usage is TRBJ1-5; D uncertain. This CDR3 has 14 residues. With 7 bases removed from V and 9 bases from J, the gap between germline ends came to 19 bases. The V gene's germline CDR1 is MDHEN and CDR2 SYDVKM. The CDR3 protein is CASTTRVGDGPQHF. The CDR3, as DNA: TGTGCCAGCACCACGCGCGTGGGAGATGGGCCCCAGCATTTT.

This chain joins TRBV9 and TRBJ1-5; D is uncertain. The CDR3 runs to 13 residues. Trimming removed 4 bases at V and 7 bases at J, with 12 bases between. Germline loops: CDR1 SGDLS, CDR2 YYNGEE. This CDR3 reads CASSPREGQPQHF. The CDR3 bases are TGTGCCAGCAGCCCGAGAGAGGGACAGCCCCAGCATTTT.

This clone was picked up one time. The chain is built from TRBV18 and TRBJ2-4, with 9 bases aligning to TRBD2. Germline V CDR1 and CDR2: KGHSH, LQKENI. This CDR3 is built from 16 residues. V lost 3 bases and J lost 6; bases outside the gene matches: 9. DNA for the CDR3: TGTGCCAGCTCACCCCTAGCGGGGACAGAAGGAAACATTCAGTACTTC. Translating it yields CASSPLAGTEGNIQYF.

The chain has TRBV11-2 and TRBJ2-2, with TRBD2 matching 12 bases. Germline CDR1 reads SGHAT; CDR2 reads FQNNGV. The V segment lost 8 bases and the J segment 9 bases; nucleotides outside the gene matches: 13. The length of the CDR3 is 16 residues. CDR3 bases: TGTGCCAGCTCCGGCGGGGCTAGCGGGGGGGCGCGGGAGCTGTTTTTT. Translation: CASSGGASGGARELFF.